This T cell receptor (beta chain) was documented in a study of blood T cell repertoires in COVID-19. Background on the study: PBMCs, B-cell-depleted T cells, or T cells were the source of the cDNA or gDNA that made up the material.

Clones were read by immunoSEQ multiplex PCR, and TCRdb kept only the in-frame ones, dropping some. The sample lists a few hundred thousand clones, about 80% occurring once. Germline V gene lookup returns CDR1 SEHNR and CDR2 FQNEAQ (reference sequence). V gave up 5 bases and J gave up 6 bases; unmatched junction bases: 1. The CDR3 is 13 residues long. The chain couples TRBV7-9 to TRBJ2-7; 13 bases align to TRBD2. The origin of this receptor is a woman aged 55-69 years with acute or convalescent COVID-19. The sequencing sample was made of peripheral blood. The CDR3 is CASSRTSGGEQYF. CDR3 coding DNA: TGTGCCAGCAGCCGGACTAGCGGGGGCGAGCAGTACTTC.